The 13 T cell receptor beta chains given below trace back to one sample, sequenced in a study of cytomegalovirus exposure and HLA in healthy donors. The protocol was immunoSEQ multiplex PCR, while the TCRdb copy is restricted to in-frame clones and leaves out a portion. The data hold about 280,000 clones, with about 86% observed a single time. The sample was PBMCs. The receptors shown here come from a woman aged 18-29 years in good health and CMV-seronegative.

V and J are TRBV4-2 and TRBJ2-1; 9 bases agree with TRBD2. The germline CDR1 and CDR2 sequences are LGHNA and YNFKEQ. The CDR3 runs to 16 residues. Trimming took 0 bases from V and 0 from J; bases not matched to a gene: 0. CDR3 region: CASSQDSGSSYNEQFF. As DNA, the CDR3 is TGTGCCAGCAGCCAAGATAGCGGGAGCTCCTACAATGAGCAGTTCTTC.

The chain carries TRBV6-1 and TRBJ2-7; TRBD1 might be the D (5 bases). This CDR3 has 15 amino acids. Germline V gene data show CDR1 as MNHNS and CDR2 as SASEGT. Deletions cut 4 bases from V and 2 bases from J, with 15 bases between. The DNA of the CDR3 is TGTGCCAGCAGTGCCCTACAGGTAACCACCTACGAGCAGTACTTC. Translated, it gives CASSALQVTTYEQYF.

The gene calls are TRBV11-1 and TRBJ2-3, with TRBD2 identical over 14 bases. The CDR3 has 16 residues. Germline CDR1 is SGHAT and CDR2 is FQDESV (reference sequence). Trimming at V came to 3 bases and at J to 4 bases, leaving 3 bases not matched to a gene. CDR3 in amino acids: CASSLGLAGEPDTQYF. The CDR3 nucleotides read TGTGCCAGCAGCTTGGGACTAGCGGGAGAGCCAGATACGCAGTATTTT.

The rearrangement joins TRBV5-1 to TRBJ2-1, with a weak D call TRBD1 (6 bases). The CDR3 totals 15 residues. Germline V CDR1 and CDR2: SGHRS, YFSETQ. Deletions cut 0 bases from V and 7 bases from J, with 14 bases between. The CDR3 protein is CASSLVSGERNEQFF. CDR3 DNA sequence: TGCGCCAGCAGCTTGGTTTCAGGGGAAAGAAATGAGCAGTTCTTC.

The J gene is TRBJ1-2, the V gene TRBV28, with 7 nucleotides matching TRBD1. Germline values: CDR1 MDHEN, CDR2 SYDVKM. Losses at the gene ends were 5 bases for V and 8 bases for J; bases not matched to a gene: 14. This CDR3 region has 15 residues. The DNA of the CDR3 is TGTGCCAGCAGTAAATTTAACAGGGGAGAGAGAGGCTACACCTTC. Translation gives CASSKFNRGERGYTF.

The chain is built from TRBV28 and TRBJ2-5; 7 positions match TRBD1. V lost 9 bases and J lost 5; bases outside the gene matches: 6. CDR1 and CDR2 from the germline V gene are MDHEN and SYDVKM. CDR3 length: 12 amino acids. This chain's CDR3 is CASTGAWETQYF. The CDR3 DNA reads as TGTGCCAGTACAGGGGCATGGGAGACCCAGTACTTC.

This clone occurred a few times. V and J are TRBV5-1 and TRBJ2-4; TRBD2 matches 9 bases. CDR1 is SGHRS and CDR2 is YFSETQ in the germline V gene. This CDR3 comprises 16 residues. The ends lost 4 bases at V and 9 bases at J; junction bases unmatched: 14. CDR3 sequence: CASSPAGAGGGSIQYF. The CDR3 bases are TGCGCCAGCAGCCCGGCAGGAGCGGGGGGCGGGAGCATTCAGTACTTC.

The chain combines TRBV6-1 with TRBJ1-4; no clear D. Trimming pared 4 bases from V and 6 bases from J, leaving 12 bases between. The CDR3 runs 14 residues. Per germline, CDR1 MNHNS and CDR2 SASEGT. The DNA of the CDR3 is TGTGCCAGCAGTGTTATTACAGCTGATGAAAAACTGTTTTTT. Translation gives CASSVITADEKLFF.

The chain has TRBV7-2 and TRBJ2-1; TRBD2 agrees at 11 bases. Germline values: CDR1 SGHTA, CDR2 FQGNSA. V lost 5 bases and J lost 8; bases outside the gene matches: 5. The CDR3 loop spans 14 amino acids. This CDR3 is CASSSSGGADEQFF. CDR3 nucleotide sequence: TGTGCCAGCAGCAGTAGCGGGGGGGCCGATGAGCAGTTCTTC.

The rearrangement uses TRBV28 and TRBJ2-2; 7 nucleotides agree with TRBD2. Trimming removed 5 bases from V and 4 bases from J; junction bases left unmatched: 7. This CDR3 is built from 15 residues. Per the germline V gene, CDR1 is MDHEN and CDR2 is SYDVKM. The CDR3 here is CASSPLGEGTGELFF. The CDR3 nucleotides are TGTGCCAGCAGTCCCTTGGGGGAGGGCACCGGGGAGCTGTTTTTT.

The chain recombines TRBV9 with TRBJ1-6; D not certain. The ends were cut back, 4 bases at V and 2 bases at J, with 13 bases in the middle. CDR1 and CDR2 from the germline V gene are SGDLS and YYNGEE. The CDR3 runs 16 residues. The CDR3 reads CASSPAGSPYNSPLHF. The CDR3 DNA reads as TGTGCCAGCAGCCCCGCCGGGTCCCCCTATAATTCACCCCTCCACTTT.

The chain links TRBV28 to TRBJ2-7; 9 nucleotides agree with TRBD2. The germline V gene encodes CDR1 MDHEN and CDR2 SYDVKM. V dropped 2 bases and J dropped 0; count of bases not matched to a gene: 8. The length of the CDR3 is 17 residues. CDR3 coding DNA: TGTGCCAGCAGTTTAAGGGCGAGCGGGGGGCTCTCCTACGAGCAGTACTTC. Its protein product is CASSLRASGGLSYEQYF.

The chain couples TRBV4-3 to TRBJ2-3; D not resolved. Deletions cut 2 bases from V and 4 bases from J, with 7 bases between. Germline assignment: CDR1 LGHNA and CDR2 YSLEER. The CDR3 runs to 13 residues. The CDR3 sequence is CASSQSGADTQYF. Here the CDR3 DNA reads TGCGCCAGCAGCCAATCAGGCGCAGATACGCAGTATTTT.